This T cell receptor (beta chain) was captured in a study of cytomegalovirus exposure and HLA in healthy donors (dated by TCRdb to the late 2010s). The study in broad terms: An earlier analysis of some 500 of the donors reported more than 250 Gb of sequence data and 117 million unique TCR beta sequences from roughly 180 million T cells. Approximately 330 gigabases of sequencing data and tens of millions of unique TCR sequences made up an early release that covered approximately 620 HLA-typed donors. Among the roughly 380 genotyped donors, around 81% belonged to the genetic ancestry cluster associated with self-reported Caucasian donors. The study aimed to test whether cataloging public T cell receptors could reveal signatures of past pathogen exposure. The study used immunosequencing to profile the T cell repertoires of several hundred subjects and linked those repertoires to cytomegalovirus serostatus. A separate validation cohort of approximately 130 different subjects was used in addition to the roughly 620-subject first cohort. To predict cytomegalovirus infection status, the study combined high-throughput TCR immunosequencing, statistical association of individual TCRs with disease status, and machine learning. A later analysis re-examined previously published TCR beta repertoires from hundreds of donors and added high-resolution HLA genotyping to investigate patterns of TCR occurrence. In the later analysis, no new phenotypic data were used to find candidate immune exposures; instead, reliance was placed on TCR beta sequences and their occurrence across donors. In an earlier analysis of 550 to 700 of the donors, high-throughput TCR beta sequencing was used to judge whether each TCR beta V gene segment behaved as functional or pseudogenic. Donor age, sex, ethnicity and CMV serostatus were compiled together with the repertoire data. A later genetic analysis took genome-wide SNP genotypes for 398 of the 666 donors and used that subset as a discovery cohort. Every discovery cohort repertoire had been produced on one sequencing platform. HLA typing covered class I and class II loci at four-digit resolution. The number of donors typed differed by locus, with roughly 620-640 for A, B, C, DRB1 and DQB1, 522 for DQA1, 600 to 610 for DPA1, and under 490 for DPB1. Roughly 5 DR-DQ haplotypes were treated as single units for association and clustering because of strong linkage in the cohort. Across approximately 400 genotyped donors of the cohort, an average of about 200,000 unique TCR beta nucleotide sequences per donor were sequenced, and around 19% of those sequences were non-productive. The research as a whole found: Specific HLA alleles were associated with 18,000 or so TCR beta sequences at a false discovery rate of 0.05 in a later analysis. A total of fewer than 200 TCR beta chains were listed by the study as associated with cytomegalovirus. Cytomegalovirus status was reported to be diagnosed by the classifier with high specificity and sensitivity in both the original and validation cohorts. A later analysis found that most CMV-associated TCR beta chains appeared HLA-restricted, with HLA associations seemingly driven largely by CMV exposure. Most TCR sequences were observed very rarely across donors, whereas some public TCRs were present in many individuals. In an earlier analysis of around 600 of the donors, most TCR beta V segments were observed in productive rearrangements about 90% or about 30% of the time, broadly matching IMGT annotations. The cohort was sequenced for TCR beta chains only, and without alpha or paired-chain data the features that could be detected were limited. A cluster of highly shared sequence variants was judged likely to represent a technical artifact of the sequencing pipeline. The authors suggested that the approach could potentially be extended to other disease states and immunological phenotypes. The presence/absence analyses assumed that sequencing depth was roughly uniform across donors, and that assumption may not be true. In a later analysis, HLA-associated TCR beta chains were found to be more clonally expanded and to have lower generation probabilities than equally common non-associated chains. Some IMGT-functional V segments, including TRBV6-2 and TRBV6-3, could not be distinguished by the 87-base-pair reads and were therefore excluded. Correlated functional status among segregating V segments might reflect linkage disequilibrium, but an unknown experimental factor could not be ruled out. A further reported finding was that TCR beta sequences accurately predicted the HLA-A and HLA-B alleles for most subjects in the first cohort. Assigning TCR associations to individual alleles was difficult when HLA alleles, especially DR and DQ, strongly co-occurred. In vitro tests confirmed that a few of the cytomegalovirus-associated TCR beta chains recognize cytomegalovirus antigens. An association between a missense DCLRE1C variant and V-gene and J-gene trimming of TCR beta chains was found in a later genetic analysis and replicated in an independent cohort. CMV serostatus was the only immune exposure information available for the cohort. In a later genetic analysis, fewer N-insertions in productive TCRs were reported among donors in an Asian-associated ancestry cluster than the roughly 670-donor mean. In a later analysis, several top co-occurrence clusters were reported to appear linked to parvovirus B19, influenza, CMV and Epstein-Barr virus. Because counts were too low, under 20 rarely observed V segments, including chromosome 9 orphons, were left out of the earlier analysis of a few hundred of the donors. Because HLA typing was unavailable for some donors at each locus, only the typed subset was used in association tests. In a later analysis, TCR association rates were found to vary across HLA loci, with the most associated TCRs seen for DRB1 alleles and the fewest for HLA-C alleles.

The cohort comprised hundreds of healthy bone marrow donors. All cohort members were sampled while nominally healthy, although unrecorded immune exposures were likely present. The donor was CMV seronegative and was included in the group of a few hundred seronegative cohort members. A peripheral blood sample was provided by each donor, and peripheral blood mononuclear cells were used for TCR beta sequencing. Genomic DNA was extracted from the blood cell samples with the Qiagen DNeasy Blood Extraction Kit. Library preparation used the immunoSEQ multiplex PCR assay. For the multiplex PCR, a mixture combining 60 forward primers for TCR Vbeta segments and 13 reverse primers for TCR Jbeta segments was used. The CDR3 region of rearranged TCR beta genes was amplified from genomic DNA by a multiplex PCR assay. The amplified TCR beta libraries were sequenced on the Illumina HiSeq System as 87-base-pair reads. The authors processed their data as follows. In a later analysis, 77 million or so unique TCR beta chains were counted across the approximately 620 repertoires, and around 10 million of these chains were shared by at least two donors. To remove PCR and sequencing errors, raw reads were error-corrected and collapsed into unique sequences using a nearest-neighbor algorithm that merged closely related sequences. V, D and J gene segments were assigned by aligning CDR3 sequences to IMGT reference sequences. For a sequence to be retained, a match of at least six nucleotides was required to both a V gene segment and a J gene segment. Rearrangements were classified as productive when the CDR3 lacked stop codons and remained in frame with V and J, and all other rearrangements were classified as non-productive. CDR3 was defined by IMGT convention, running from the second conserved V-encoded cysteine to the conserved J-encoded phenylalanine. The earlier analysis of some 540 of the donors excluded any sequence lacking an unambiguous match to a single V gene segment. In an earlier analysis of roughly 600 of the donors, a V segment was called functional when productive rearrangements were above 56.7%, and segregating when the standard deviation between donors exceeded 5%. To diagnose cytomegalovirus status from the catalog of TCR beta chain sequences, a statistical classification framework was built. In a later analysis, V and J genes were assigned by comparing TCR nucleotide sequences against IMGT/GENE-DB human TR gene sequences. A later analysis assigned CDR3 sequences and most-parsimonious VDJ recombination scenarios with the TCRdist pipeline. In a later analysis, each TCR beta chain was defined by its CDR3 amino acid sequence together with its V-gene family, and reads without a unique V-gene family were excluded. A later analysis removed over 500 highly shared, low-generation-probability nucleotide sequences to deal with suspected cross-contamination and a sequencing artifact. In a later analysis, a clonal expansion index was calculated for each public chain from normalized within-repertoire ranks of inferred template counts. In a later analysis, generation probabilities were computed using a VDJ recombination model fitted to out-of-frame rearrangements, and the results were checked against IGoR. In a later analysis, TCR-TCR, TCR-HLA and TCR-CMV co-occurrence was scored with hypergeometric tests, and a repertoire-size bias correction was applied to TCR pairs. False discovery rates were estimated in a later analysis by permuting HLA or CMV assignments 20 times. A later analysis grouped co-occurring TCRs with DBSCAN, adding TCRdist sequence similarity when clustering within HLA-allele-positive subsets. Co-occurrence clustering excluded repertoires with fewer than 30,000 or more than 120,000 public chains, plus five with anomalous nucleotide sharing. Entries here come from immuneACCESS through TCRdb and include only in-frame sequences with V and J called. Some clones fail to appear in such tables; in the studies checked, an unresolved V gene covers under half of the shortfall, and the cause of the remainder is unknown. D and trimming come from the DNA, and the V and J calls and clone size come from that table. This sample lists roughly 150,000 clones; approximately 81% were detected once. The ten largest clonotypes hold almost 2.5% of the sample.

In this sample, this clone turned up a few times. The antigen it recognizes is unknown. Per-nucleotide qualities are absent, and no much larger clonotype sits a single base away. V and J are truncated by 0 bases and 5 bases respectively, leaving an intervening sequence of 6 bases. In the germline V gene, CDR1 corresponds to SGHDT and CDR2 to YYEEEE. The CDR3 has 13 amino acids, counting the end cysteine and phenylalanine. The DNA shown is the 39-base CDR3, in frame from base 1. The material sequenced was PBMCs. The receptor chain draws on TRBV5-6 and TRBJ1-5, and TRBD1 may be the D gene, going by 5 matching bases. The source is a boy younger than 10 in good health and CMV-seronegative. The CDR3 region reads CASSLAGDQPQHF. The DNA sequence reads TGTGCCAGCAGCTTGGCGGGGGATCAGCCCCAGCATTTT.